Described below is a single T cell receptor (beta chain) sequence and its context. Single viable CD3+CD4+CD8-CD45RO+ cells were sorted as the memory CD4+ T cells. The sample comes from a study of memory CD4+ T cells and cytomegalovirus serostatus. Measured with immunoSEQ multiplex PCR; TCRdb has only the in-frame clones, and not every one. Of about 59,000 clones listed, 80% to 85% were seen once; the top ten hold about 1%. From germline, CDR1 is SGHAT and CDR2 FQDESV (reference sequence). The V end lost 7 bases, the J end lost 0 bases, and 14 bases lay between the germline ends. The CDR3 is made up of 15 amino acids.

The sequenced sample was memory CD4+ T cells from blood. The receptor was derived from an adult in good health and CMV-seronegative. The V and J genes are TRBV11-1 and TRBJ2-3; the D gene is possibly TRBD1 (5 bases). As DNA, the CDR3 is TGTGCCAGCACCCGGTCAGGACATAGCACAGATACGCAGTATTTT. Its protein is CASTRSGHSTDTQYF. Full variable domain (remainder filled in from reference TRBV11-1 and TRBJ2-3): EAEVAQSPRYKITEKSQAVAFWCDPISGHATLYWYRQILGQGPELLVQFQDESVVDDSQLPKDRFSAERLKGVDSTLKIQPAELGDSAMYLCASTRSGHSTDTQYFGPGTRLTVL.